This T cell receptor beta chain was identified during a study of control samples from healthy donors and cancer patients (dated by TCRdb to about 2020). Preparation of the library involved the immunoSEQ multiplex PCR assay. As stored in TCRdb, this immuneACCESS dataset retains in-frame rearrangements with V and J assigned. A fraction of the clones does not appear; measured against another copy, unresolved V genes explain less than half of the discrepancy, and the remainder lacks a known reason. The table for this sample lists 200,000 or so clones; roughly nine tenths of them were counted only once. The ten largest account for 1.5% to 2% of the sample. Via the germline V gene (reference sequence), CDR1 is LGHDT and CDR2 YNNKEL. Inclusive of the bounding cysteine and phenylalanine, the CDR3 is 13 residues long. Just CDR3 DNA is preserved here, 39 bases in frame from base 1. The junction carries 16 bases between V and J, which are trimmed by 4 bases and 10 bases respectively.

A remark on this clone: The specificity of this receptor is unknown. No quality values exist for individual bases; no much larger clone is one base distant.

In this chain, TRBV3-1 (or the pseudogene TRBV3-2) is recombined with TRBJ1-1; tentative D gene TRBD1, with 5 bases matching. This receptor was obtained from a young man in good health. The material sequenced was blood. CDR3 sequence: CASSPEVGAGAFF. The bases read TGTGCCAGCAGCCCCGAGGTAGGGGCGGGAGCTTTCTTT.